Sequencing of this T cell receptor beta chain was carried out in a study of T-cell memory formation after mild COVID-19. Study information: The study found TCR clusters largely donor specific. Study-wide points: Contracting clones from day 15 to 85 had balanced CD4/CD8; later expanders favoured CD4+. Whether day 37 second-wave clones are SARS-CoV-2-specific was not confirmed. The appearance of some responding clones in pre-infection memory suggested that cross-reactive memory joined.

With respect to this clonotype: Its antigen is not identified.

CDR1 is SGHRS, CDR2 YFSETQ, per germline. V was clipped by 6 bases and J by 3 bases, with 13 bases between them. The length of the CDR3 is 14 residues. TCRdb re-called the 5' RACE reads through MiXCR, storing one row per CDR3 protein. The data contain over 150,000 distinct CDR3 sequences, 20% to 25% of them singletons. The source material was PBMCs or a T cell subset sorted from them (not recorded which). This chain connects TRBV5-1 to TRBJ2-1, with D unresolved. The TCR comes from an adult woman who had mild COVID-19 (a few samples of this study predate the infection). Cell type and time point are not known. The CDR3 DNA follows: TGCGCCAGCACCTTCGGGCCAGACTACAATGAGCAGTTCTTC. It is translated as CASTFGPDYNEQFF.